These T cell receptor beta chains were read from a single sample in a study of blood T cells in healthy people across ages. TCRdb reprocessed the 5' RACE reads with MiXCR, giving one entry per CDR3 protein. Of about 1.4 million distinct CDR3 sequences in the sample, roughly 60% were seen once. Sequences were obtained from blood. These receptors originate from a man between 18 and 29 years old in good health. The CDR3 runs from the conserved cysteine through the conserved F or W. A D gene is named only where the DNA matches it firmly. Part of the rows lack a size; the others show once, few, many or a class for expanded clones.

d_call	v_call	clone_size	j_call	cdr3_aa	cdr3_nt
.	TRBV11-2	.	TRBJ1-2	CASSLDLPISYGYTF	TGTGCCAGCAGCTTAGATCTCCCTATTAGCTATGGCTACACCTTC
TRBD1	TRBV27	.	TRBJ2-6	CASSSAGGIRGSGANVLTF	TGTGCCAGCAGTTCAGCAGGGGGTATAAGGGGATCTGGGGCCAACGTCCTGACTTTC
.	TRBV10-3	few	TRBJ2-7	CAISEQVEQYF	TGTGCCATCAGTGAACAGGTCGAGCAGTACTTC
.	TRBV29-1	.	TRBJ2-7	CSVGGTLLPYEQYF	TGCAGCGTTGGGGGGACCCTTCTACCCTACGAGCAGTACTTC
TRBD2	TRBV2	.	TRBJ2-3	CASMAPRRGGDTQYF	TGTGCCAGCATGGCCCCCCGACGGGGGGGAGATACGCAGTATTTT
TRBD2	TRBV5-1	.	TRBJ2-5	CASSQGLAGYETQYF	TGCGCCAGCAGCCAGGGACTAGCGGGCTATGAGACCCAGTACTTC
.	TRBV9	many	TRBJ2-5	CASSVGRQGGGETQYF	TGTGCCAGCAGCGTAGGCCGTCAGGGAGGCGGGGAGACCCAGTACTTC
.	TRBV15	.	TRBJ2-3	CATSRVRGEADTQYF	TGTGCCACCAGCAGAGTTCGAGGGGAGGCAGATACGCAGTATTTT
.	TRBV20-1	.	TRBJ2-7	CSATPSSSYEQYF	TGCAGTGCTACCCCATCCTCTTCCTACGAGCAGTACTTC
TRBD2	TRBV20-1	many	TRBJ2-7	CSATGLASSYEQYF	TGCAGTGCTACGGGACTAGCGAGCTCCTACGAGCAGTACTTC
.	TRBV12-3/TRBV12-4	.	TRBJ2-1	CASSDIPPGPTSYNEQFF	TGTGCCAGCAGCGACATTCCCCCGGGACCAACCTCCTACAATGAGCAGTTCTTC
.	TRBV7-9	.	TRBJ2-7	CASSSHPYEQYF	TGCGCCAGCAGCTCTCATCCCTACGAGCAGTACTTC
.	TRBV12-3/TRBV12-4	few	TRBJ2-5	CASSLGPSPETQYF	TGTGCCAGCAGTTTAGGCCCCAGCCCAGAGACCCAGTACTTC
.	TRBV28	few	TRBJ1-2	CATGGYLLDGYTF	TGTGCCACTGGGGGGTATCTCCTCGATGGCTACACCTTC
.	TRBV4-1	few	TRBJ2-5	CASSHRPPPEETQYF	TGCGCCAGCAGCCATCGGCCCCCCCCGGAAGAGACCCAGTACTTC
.	TRBV6-5	few	TRBJ1-4	CASSYSLQGVEKLFF	TGTGCCAGCAGTTACTCGTTGCAGGGCGTCGAAAAACTGTTTTTT
.	TRBV25-1	once	TRBJ2-5	CASSEYNQGKQYF	TGTGCCAGCAGTGAATACAACCAAGGAAAGCAGTACTTC